Listed below are T cell receptor beta chains from one sample, sequenced in a study of blood T cell repertoires in COVID-19. Assay: immunoSEQ multiplex PCR; the TCRdb copy retains only in-frame clones and omits some. The repertoire holds about 250,000 clones, with 70% to 90% as singletons. Sequenced material: PBMCs or T cells enriched from blood (not recorded which). Source of these receptors: a man aged 40-50 years who had recovered from COVID-19. The CDR3 runs from the conserved cysteine through the conserved F or W. Each record gives: clone size, D gene, J gene, V gene, CDR3 DNA, CDR3 protein. A D gene is named only where the DNA matches it firmly. Size is stated for part of the rows, as once, few or many counts, or as a class when the clone is expanded.

abundance: .
d_gene: TRBD1
j_gene: TRBJ1-1
v_gene: TRBV5-1
CDR3nt: TGCGCCAGCAGCCCGACAGGGGGCACTACTGAAGCTTTCTTT
CDR3aa: CASSPTGGTTEAFF

abundance: .
d_gene: TRBD2
j_gene: TRBJ2-3
v_gene: TRBV7-2
CDR3nt: TGTGCCAGCAGCTCGGGACTAGCGGGAGCGGGAGATACGCAGTATTTT
CDR3aa: CASSSGLAGAGDTQYF

abundance: .
d_gene: TRBD1
j_gene: TRBJ2-1
v_gene: TRBV6-1
CDR3nt: TGTGCCAGCAGTGGGGGCGCGGGACAGGGGGCAAACAATGAGCAGTTCTTC
CDR3aa: CASSGGAGQGANNEQFF

abundance: .
d_gene: TRBD1
j_gene: TRBJ2-7
v_gene: TRBV28
CDR3nt: TGTGCCAGCAGACTCCTCACATGGGGACAGGGGGCACCAGAGCAGTACTTC
CDR3aa: CASRLLTWGQGAPEQYF

abundance: .
d_gene: .
j_gene: TRBJ2-3
v_gene: TRBV28
CDR3nt: TGTGCCAGCAGTAGGGGACTCCCAGATACGCAGTATTTT
CDR3aa: CASSRGLPDTQYF

abundance: .
d_gene: TRBD1
j_gene: TRBJ1-1
v_gene: TRBV7-2
CDR3nt: TGTGCCAGCAGTGGGACAGGGGACACTGAAGCTTTCTTT
CDR3aa: CASSGTGDTEAFF

abundance: .
d_gene: TRBD2
j_gene: TRBJ2-5
v_gene: TRBV7-6
CDR3nt: TGTGCCAGCAGGTTGGGTCTCGGGGGAGGGGAGACCCAGTACTTC
CDR3aa: CASRLGLGGGETQYF

abundance: many
d_gene: .
j_gene: TRBJ1-1
v_gene: TRBV5-5
CDR3nt: TGTGCCAGCAGCGGGGGGACCACAGGCAGCCAGACCCCTACCCGCCAAGCTTTCTTT
CDR3aa: CASSGGTTGSQTPTRQAFF

abundance: once
d_gene: .
j_gene: TRBJ1-2
v_gene: TRBV29-1
CDR3nt: TGCAGCGCTAAAACTAGGACAGACTATGGCTACACCTTC
CDR3aa: CSAKTRTDYGYTF

abundance: .
d_gene: .
j_gene: TRBJ1-2
v_gene: TRBV7-8
CDR3nt: TGTGCCAGCAGCTTAGCCGCTCTCGGTAACTATGGCTACACCTTC
CDR3aa: CASSLAALGNYGYTF

abundance: .
d_gene: .
j_gene: TRBJ1-4
v_gene: TRBV5-1
CDR3nt: TGCGCCAGCAGCTCCTCGGGCGGGGAAGAAAAACTGTTTTTT
CDR3aa: CASSSSGGEEKLFF

abundance: .
d_gene: .
j_gene: TRBJ2-7
v_gene: TRBV5-1
CDR3nt: TGCGCCAGCAGCTTGCCGCAGGGAGAGCAGTACTTC
CDR3aa: CASSLPQGEQYF

abundance: .
d_gene: TRBD1
j_gene: TRBJ2-4
v_gene: TRBV27
CDR3nt: TGTGCCAGCAGTTTATCGACAGGGAGAAACATTCAGTACTTC
CDR3aa: CASSLSTGRNIQYF

abundance: .
d_gene: TRBD2
j_gene: TRBJ2-3
v_gene: TRBV6-2/TRBV6-3
CDR3nt: TGTGCCAGCAGTTACTCCGGGGGGGATACGCAGTATTTT
CDR3aa: CASSYSGGDTQYF

abundance: .
d_gene: TRBD2
j_gene: TRBJ2-5
v_gene: TRBV7-2
CDR3nt: TGTGCCAGCAGCTCCTTGGGGGGGCGGGAGGTCCAAGAGACCCAGTACTTC
CDR3aa: CASSSLGGREVQETQYF

abundance: .
d_gene: .
j_gene: TRBJ2-2
v_gene: TRBV10-3
CDR3nt: TGTGCCACTCTAGGCCAGTCCGGGGAGCTGTTTTTT
CDR3aa: CATLGQSGELFF

abundance: .
d_gene: .
j_gene: TRBJ2-7
v_gene: TRBV27
CDR3nt: TGTGCCAGCAGCCGATCTGGGGCCCCCCTCTACGAGCAGTACTTC
CDR3aa: CASSRSGAPLYEQYF

abundance: .
d_gene: .
j_gene: TRBJ2-2
v_gene: TRBV3-1/TRBV3-2
CDR3nt: TGTGCCGGCAGCCAAGACGGCGGGTCGAACACCGGGGAGCTGTTTTTT
CDR3aa: CAGSQDGGSNTGELFF

abundance: .
d_gene: .
j_gene: TRBJ2-2
v_gene: TRBV5-1
CDR3nt: TGCGCCAGCAGCGCCAGACTAGGTAACACCGGGGAGCTGTTTTTT
CDR3aa: CASSARLGNTGELFF

abundance: few
d_gene: TRBD2
j_gene: TRBJ2-2
v_gene: TRBV9
CDR3nt: TGTGCCAGCAGCGTCGGGACTAGCTCCTACACCGGGGAGCTGTTTTTT
CDR3aa: CASSVGTSSYTGELFF

abundance: .
d_gene: TRBD2
j_gene: TRBJ2-2
v_gene: TRBV9
CDR3nt: TGTGCCAGCAGCGTAGCTATAGCGGGGGGGCACGACACCGGGGAGCTGTTTTTT
CDR3aa: CASSVAIAGGHDTGELFF

abundance: many
d_gene: .
j_gene: TRBJ2-2
v_gene: TRBV6-5
CDR3nt: TGTGCCAGCAGCACTGGGGGAGGAACCGGGGAGCTGTTTTTT
CDR3aa: CASSTGGGTGELFF

abundance: .
d_gene: .
j_gene: TRBJ2-5
v_gene: TRBV7-7
CDR3nt: TGTGCTAGCAGCTTTAGACAACAGGGAGGGGGAGAGACCCAGTACTTC
CDR3aa: CASSFRQQGGGETQYF

abundance: .
d_gene: TRBD2
j_gene: TRBJ2-6
v_gene: TRBV10-3
CDR3nt: TGTGCCATCAGTGAGATCGGACTAGCGGGGCTCTCTGGGGCCAACGTCCTGACTTTC
CDR3aa: CAISEIGLAGLSGANVLTF

abundance: .
d_gene: .
j_gene: TRBJ1-6
v_gene: TRBV3-1/TRBV3-2
CDR3nt: TGTGCCAGCAGCCAAGGGGGCCTGGGGAGGGATTCACCCCTCCACTTT
CDR3aa: CASSQGGLGRDSPLHF

abundance: .
d_gene: .
j_gene: TRBJ1-3
v_gene: TRBV6-5
CDR3nt: TGTGCCAGCAGTTACCGGTCAGGTCACTCTGGAAACACCATATATTTT
CDR3aa: CASSYRSGHSGNTIYF

abundance: .
d_gene: .
j_gene: TRBJ2-3
v_gene: TRBV18
CDR3nt: TGTGCCAGCTCACTAAGATCCGGGGGCACAGATACGCAGTATTTT
CDR3aa: CASSLRSGGTDTQYF

abundance: once
d_gene: TRBD2
j_gene: TRBJ2-1
v_gene: TRBV10-3
CDR3nt: TGTGCCATCAGACAGACTAGCGGGAGCTATGAGCAGTTCTTC
CDR3aa: CAIRQTSGSYEQFF

abundance: .
d_gene: TRBD2
j_gene: TRBJ2-1
v_gene: TRBV9
CDR3nt: TGTGCCAGCAGCGCCGGATTGGGACTAGCGGGGGGAGGGGAGCAGTTCTTC
CDR3aa: CASSAGLGLAGGGEQFF

abundance: .
d_gene: TRBD2
j_gene: TRBJ2-4
v_gene: TRBV3-1/TRBV3-2
CDR3nt: TGTGCCAGCAGCCAAAGCGGGCCGGGACTATCCAAAAACATTCAGTACTTC
CDR3aa: CASSQSGPGLSKNIQYF

abundance: .
d_gene: TRBD1
j_gene: TRBJ2-6
v_gene: TRBV24-1
CDR3nt: TGTGCCACCAGTGATTCACCGGGACAGGGGGCTGGGGCCAACGTCCTGACTTTC
CDR3aa: CATSDSPGQGAGANVLTF

abundance: medium-sized
d_gene: .
j_gene: TRBJ1-1
v_gene: TRBV7-2
CDR3nt: TGTGCCAGCAGCTTTGGACGGCGGGTCGGAGCTTTCTTT
CDR3aa: CASSFGRRVGAFF

abundance: few
d_gene: TRBD1
j_gene: TRBJ1-2
v_gene: TRBV5-8
CDR3nt: TGTGCCAGCAGCCGCGGCACAGGGGCGCCGATCTATGGCTACACCTTC
CDR3aa: CASSRGTGAPIYGYTF

abundance: .
d_gene: TRBD2
j_gene: TRBJ2-3
v_gene: TRBV3-1/TRBV3-2
CDR3nt: TGTGCCAGCAGCCAAGGGGGCCTAGCGGGCACAGATACGCAGTATTTT
CDR3aa: CASSQGGLAGTDTQYF

abundance: .
d_gene: TRBD1
j_gene: TRBJ1-3
v_gene: TRBV23-1
CDR3nt: TGCGCCAGCAGTCAATCTACGACAGGGGCCCGAAAGGGAAACACCATATATTTT
CDR3aa: CASSQSTTGARKGNTIYF

abundance: .
d_gene: .
j_gene: TRBJ1-6
v_gene: TRBV2
CDR3nt: TGTGCCAGCAGCCGGGGGGGAGGGCGATTTCCATCTTCGTGGCGCTTT
CDR3aa: CASSRGGGRFPSSWRF

abundance: .
d_gene: .
j_gene: TRBJ1-4
v_gene: TRBV2
CDR3nt: TGTGCCAGCAGTGGACAGGCTCGTGAAAAACTGTTTTTT
CDR3aa: CASSGQAREKLFF